What follows are 32 T cell receptor beta chains derived from one specimen sequenced in a study of cytomegalovirus exposure and HLA in healthy donors (dated 2017 in TCRdb). Libraries were prepared through the immunoSEQ multiplex PCR assay. A mixture of 60 forward primers for TCR Vbeta segments and 13 reverse primers for TCR Jbeta segments was used in the multiplex PCR. In TCRdb, the immuneACCESS table is reduced to in-frame sequences with V and J assigned. These tables do not hold every clone; where another copy was compared, an unresolved V gene accounts for under half, and the others remain unexplained. Present in this sample are around 93,000 clones, around 82% of which were seen just once. Of the sample, 3.4% falls within the top ten clones. The specimen was PBMCs. The source of these receptors is a man aged 25-45 years in good health and CMV-seropositive.

This clone was seen once. The chain joins TRBV6-6 to TRBJ2-5; D is uncertain. Between the trimmed V and J ends, which lost 0 bases and 4 bases, there was a span of 12 bases. CDR3 length: 15 residues. The germline gives CDR1 MNHNY, CDR2 SVGAGI (reference sequence). The CDR3 sequence is CASSYSISRGETQYF. The CDR3 bases are TGTGCCAGCAGTTACTCGATATCGCGTGGAGAGACCCAGTACTTC.

The gene calls are TRBV5-1 and TRBJ1-4; the match to TRBD1 covers 8 bases. The CDR3 has 15 residues. Germline loops: CDR1 SGHRS, CDR2 YFSETQ. Trimming removed 0 bases from V and 8 bases from J; junction bases left unmatched: 6. The CDR3 spells CASSLAQGAGEKLFF. The CDR3 DNA reads TGCGCCAGCAGCTTGGCCCAGGGGGCAGGAGAAAAACTGTTTTTT.

The V gene is TRBV10-3, the J gene TRBJ2-3, with a weak D call TRBD2 (6 bases). Germline values: CDR1 ENHRY, CDR2 SYGVKD. There are 16 residues in the CDR3. V lost 10 bases and J lost 1, with 21 bases in between. The CDR3 bases are TGTGCCACCTCCGCTATAGCGGCTACTCGCACAGATACGCAGTATTTT. Encoded protein: CATSAIAATRTDTQYF.

The V gene is TRBV5-4, the J gene TRBJ2-7, with 7 bases aligning to TRBD2. V lost 6 bases, J lost 5 bases, and 8 bases stayed unmatched. The germline V gene has CDR1 SGHNT and CDR2 YYREEE (reference sequence). The CDR3 extends over 13 amino acids. The CDR3 sequence is CASISGAGDEQYF. As DNA, the CDR3 is TGTGCCAGCATCTCTGGGGCGGGGGACGAGCAGTACTTC.

This clone was counted a few times. The chain employs TRBV10-1 and TRBJ2-3, with D possibly being TRBD2 (6 bases). V gave up 0 bases and J gave up 6 bases, with 16 bases separating them. CDR1 and CDR2 from the germline V gene are WNHNN and SYGVQD (reference sequence). The CDR3 length is 16 residues. CDR3 nucleotide sequence: TGCGCCAGCAGTGAGTCGACTAGAGGGTTCGGCGATACGCAGTATTTT. This codes for CASSESTRGFGDTQYF.

The V gene is TRBV11-3, the J gene TRBJ2-1; D is possibly TRBD2 (5 bases). CDR1 is SGHNT, CDR2 YENEEA, per germline. The germline V and J ends were trimmed by 3 bases and 0 bases, with 9 bases remaining between them. CDR3 length equals 15 residues. The CDR3 loop reads CASSFSAGSYNEQFF. The CDR3, as DNA: TGTGCCAGCAGCTTTTCCGCGGGCTCCTACAATGAGCAGTTCTTC.

This chain's CDR3 is CASKASGQETQYF. The CDR3 DNA reads TGTGCCAGCAAGGCTAGCGGGCAAGAGACCCAGTACTTC. The genes are TRBV2 and TRBJ2-5; 8 nucleotides line up with TRBD2. Germline CDR1 is SNHLY and CDR2 is FYNNEI. The CDR3 is 13 amino acids. V lost 7 bases to trimming and J lost 2 bases; unmatched junction nucleotides: 3.

This chain joins TRBV29-1 and TRBJ2-7, with D possibly TRBD1 on 6 matching bases. Germline CDR1 SQVTM, CDR2 ANQGSEA. This CDR3 has 12 residues. Between the trimmed V and J ends, which lost 7 bases and 1 base, there was a span of 11 bases. The CDR3 here is CSAETGSYEQYF. The CDR3 nucleotides are TGCAGCGCAGAAACAGGGTCCTACGAGCAGTACTTC.

The rearrangement uses TRBV18 and TRBJ2-1; 9 bases are shared with TRBD2. The trim removed 3 bases at V and 7 bases at J, leaving 13 bases unmatched. The germline gives CDR1 KGHSH, CDR2 LQKENI. The CDR3 has 17 residues. CDR3 sequence: CASSPKLGTSFSNEQFF. The CDR3 DNA follows: TGTGCCAGCTCACCGAAGCTTGGGACTAGCTTTTCTAATGAGCAGTTCTTC.

DNA for the CDR3: TGCAGCTCCTCCGGGACAGGGTACACTGAAGCTTTCTTT. Residues: CSSSGTGYTEAFF. The chain couples TRBV29-1 to TRBJ1-1; TRBD1 matches at 9 bases. Germline V gene sequence: CDR1 SQVTM, CDR2 ANQGSEA. The length of the CDR3 is 13 residues. Trimming removed 8 bases from V and 3 bases from J; junction bases left unmatched: 7.

The chain is built from TRBV7-2 and TRBJ2-3; TRBD2 agrees at 10 bases. The CDR3 sequence is 15 residues long. Germline trimming cut 3 bases from V and 2 bases from J; bases unmatched to any gene: 2. Germline V gene sequence: CDR1 SGHTA, CDR2 FQGNSA. In DNA, the CDR3 is TGTGCCAGCAGCTTCGGACTAGCGGTCACAGATACGCAGTATTTT. Residues: CASSFGLAVTDTQYF.

The chain joins TRBV5-1 to TRBJ2-5, with a tentative D call TRBD1 (6 bases). The J call is uncertain, as TRBJ2-7 better fits the DNA end. CDR3 length: 12 residues. From germline, CDR1 is SGHRS and CDR2 YFSETQ. The CDR3 sequence is CASSTGQYEQYF. CDR3 sequence (DNA): TGCGCCAGCAGCACCGGACAGTACGAGCAGTACTTC.

This sequence joins TRBV19 and TRBJ2-1, with D perhaps TRBD2 (6 bases). Germline V gene sequence: CDR1 LNHDA, CDR2 SQIVND (reference sequence). V lost 6 bases and J lost 6, with 12 bases in between. The CDR3 totals 13 residues. CDR3 region: CASRRETVNEQFF. CDR3 nucleotides: TGTGCCAGTAGACGGGAGACCGTCAATGAGCAGTTCTTC.

A single count supports this clone. This sequence joins TRBV6-5 and TRBJ2-1, with TRBD2 identical over 13 bases. V dropped 0 bases and J dropped 14; count of bases not matched to a gene: 10. CDR1 and CDR2 from the germline V gene are MNHEY and SVGAGI. CDR3 length: 16 residues. The CDR3 protein is CASSYSGLAGAMPKFF. DNA for the CDR3: TGTGCCAGCAGTTACTCTGGACTAGCGGGAGCCATGCCTAAGTTCTTC.

In its sample, this clone was seen once. V is TRBV7-2 and J is TRBJ2-1; tentative D call: TRBD2 (5 bases). This CDR3 region has 12 residues. Germline V CDR1 and CDR2: SGHTA, FQGNSA. Deletions cut 6 bases from V and 6 bases from J, with 9 bases between. This CDR3 reads CASRPTSNEQFF. The CDR3 coding sequence is TGTGCCAGCAGACCTACTAGCAATGAGCAGTTCTTC. Full variable domain (rest looked up from reference TRBV7-2 and TRBJ2-1): GAGVSQSPSNKVTEKGKDVELRCDPISGHTALYWYRQSLGQGLEFLIYFQGNSAPDKSGLPSDRFSAERTGGSVSTLTIQRTQQEDSAVYLCASRPTSNEQFFGPGTRLTVL.

The chain carries TRBV6-1 and TRBJ2-1; possibly TRBD2 for D (8 bases). This CDR3 spans 14 amino acids. Looked up from germline, CDR1 is MNHNS and CDR2 is SASEGT. Trimming removed 8 bases from V and 7 bases from J, with 18 bases in between. Written as DNA, the CDR3 is TGTGCCAGCCTACGGGAGGGGGCTAGGAATGAGCAGTTCTTC. Amino acid sequence: CASLREGARNEQFF.

The chain joins TRBV6-4 to TRBJ1-2; no definite D call. The CDR3 contains 14 residues. Trimming stripped 3 bases from V and 3 bases from J, with 11 bases between. From germline, CDR1 is MRHNA and CDR2 SNTAGT. This chain's CDR3 is CASSELQKYYGYTF. The CDR3 DNA is TGTGCCAGCAGTGAATTACAGAAGTACTATGGCTACACCTTC.

This chain links TRBV2 with TRBJ2-7; perhaps TRBD2 as D (5 bases). V gave up 2 bases and J gave up 0 bases, with 20 bases separating them. Germline assignment: CDR1 SNHLY and CDR2 FYNNEI. The CDR3 has 18 residues. CDR3 loop: CASSEKPGVLVGSYEQYF. CDR3 sequence (DNA): TGTGCCAGCAGTGAAAAACCCGGGGTTTTAGTGGGCTCCTACGAGCAGTACTTC. Drawing the rest from reference TRBV2 and TRBJ2-7, the complete variable domain is EPEVTQTPSHQVTQMGQEVILRCVPISNHLYFYWYRQILGQKVEFLVSFYNNEISEKSEIFDDQFSVERPDGSNFTLKIRSTKLEDSAMYFCASSEKPGVLVGSYEQYFGPGTRLTVT.

The CDR3 is CASSLLDSLQYF. CDR3 sequence (DNA): TGTGCCAGCAGCCTCCTCGACAGTCTACAGTACTTC. The rearrangement links TRBV7-9 to TRBJ2-7; weak D call: TRBD1 (5 bases). V lost 5 bases and J 10 bases, leaving 15 bases between the germline ends. From germline, CDR1 is SEHNR and CDR2 FQNEAQ (reference sequence). This CDR3 spans 12 amino acids.

This chain connects TRBV11-2 to TRBJ2-2, with TRBD2 identical over 10 bases. This CDR3 spans 15 amino acids. Germline CDR1 SGHAT, CDR2 FQNNGV. V trimming: 3 bases; J trimming: 6 bases; junction bases outside the gene matches: 4. DNA of the CDR3: TGTGCCAGCAGCTTTCTAGCGGGAGTATCCGGGGAGCTGTTTTTT. Its protein is CASSFLAGVSGELFF.

The V gene is TRBV28, the J gene TRBJ1-1; D gene unclear. Trimming pared 8 bases from V and 8 bases from J, leaving 15 bases between. This CDR3 spans 12 amino acids. Germline V gene data show CDR1 as MDHEN and CDR2 as SYDVKM. The CDR3 DNA follows: TGTGCCAGCTCCTCTGTGGGCAGAGAAGCTTTCTTT. Its protein is CASSSVGREAFF.

There are many counts of this clone. The rearrangement joins TRBV4-1 to TRBJ1-4; D remains unclear. The V and J ends lost 3 bases and 6 bases respectively, with 5 bases between them. Per the germline V gene, CDR1 is MGHRA and CDR2 is YSYEKL. The CDR3 loop spans 12 amino acids. Written as DNA, the CDR3 is TGCGCCAGCAGCCATCCCTATGAAAAACTGTTTTTT. Translated, it gives CASSHPYEKLFF.

The rearrangement joins TRBV6-6 to TRBJ1-4, with a weak D call TRBD1 (5 bases). CDR3 length equals 15 residues. CDR1 is MNHNY and CDR2 is SVGAGI in the germline V gene (reference sequence). With 7 bases removed from V and 3 bases from J, the gap between germline ends came to 15 bases. Here the CDR3 reads CASTKVQGSNEKLFF. The CDR3 coding sequence is TGTGCCAGCACCAAGGTGCAGGGCTCTAATGAAAAACTGTTTTTT.

The chain joins TRBV5-1 to TRBJ2-1; D is ambiguous. The CDR3 runs 12 residues. V was pared by 0 bases and J by 8 bases, with 6 bases between. The germline V gene encodes CDR1 SGHRS and CDR2 YFSETQ. CDR3: CASSLVRDEQFF. The CDR3 nucleotides read TGCGCCAGCAGCTTGGTCCGGGATGAGCAGTTCTTC.

The chain is built from TRBV5-1 and TRBJ2-1; 10 bases are shared with TRBD1. With 3 bases clipped from V and 4 bases from J, the junction kept 7 bases outside the gene matches. The germline V gene has CDR1 SGHRS and CDR2 YFSETQ. The CDR3 runs to 16 residues. The CDR3, as DNA: TGCGCCAGCAGCTCGACGGGACAGGGGACATACAATGAGCAGTTCTTC. Encoded protein: CASSSTGQGTYNEQFF.

The V call is TRBV7-9, the J call TRBJ1-1; D unresolved. V was cut by 5 bases and J by 4 bases, with 8 bases left in between. The CDR3 runs to 12 residues. CDR1 and CDR2 (germline): SEHNR, FQNEAQ (reference sequence). CDR3 in amino acids: CASSEVGTEAFF. DNA for the CDR3: TGTGCCAGCAGCGAGGTCGGCACTGAAGCTTTCTTT.

This chain connects TRBV7-9 to TRBJ2-1, with 8 positions matching TRBD2. Trimming removed 5 bases from V and 0 bases from J; junction bases left unmatched: 12. CDR3 size: 18 residues. The germline gives CDR1 SEHNR, CDR2 FQNEAQ (reference sequence). The CDR3 spells CASSPPLIAGSSYNEQFF. Written as DNA, the CDR3 is TGTGCCAGCAGCCCCCCGTTGATAGCGGGATCCTCCTACAATGAGCAGTTCTTC.

The gene calls are TRBV12-2 and TRBJ2-5; the table's D call, TRBD1, has no DNA check behind it. The DNA end is more similar to TRBJ2-7, so the J call may be wrong. TRBV12-2 is flagged as a pseudogene. CDR3 size: 14 residues. CDR3 coding DNA: TGTGCAAGTCGCTCGGGACAGGGCCCCTACGAGCAGTACTTC. Translation: CASRSGQGPYEQYF.

The genes are TRBV7-2 and TRBJ2-5; 7 bases align to TRBD2. The tail of the sequence fits TRBJ2-7 better, so the J call may be wrong. CDR1 is SGHTA, CDR2 FQGNSA, per germline. The CDR3 covers 17 residues. CDR3 sequence: CASSLAKGLLGGDEQYF. As DNA, the CDR3 is TGTGCCAGCAGCTTAGCTAAGGGACTTCTTGGGGGGGACGAGCAGTACTTC.

The CDR3 sequence: CASSYPGQASYEQYF. The DNA of the CDR3 is TGTGCCAGCAGTTATCCGGGACAGGCGAGTTACGAGCAGTACTTC. The genes are TRBV27 and TRBJ2-7; the match to TRBD1 covers 8 bases. J lost 4 bases, V lost 4 bases, and 9 bases had no gene match. The CDR3 totals 15 residues. The germline CDR1 and CDR2 sequences are MNHEY and SMNVEV (reference sequence).

The rearrangement links TRBV2 to TRBJ2-1; 14 bases match TRBD2. This CDR3 spans 20 amino acids. Per germline, CDR1 SNHLY and CDR2 FYNNEI. V lost 5 bases and J lost 0; bases outside the gene matches: 12. CDR3 in amino acids: CASSKPGTSGRVSSYNEQFF. The CDR3 DNA follows: TGTGCCAGCAGTAAGCCGGGGACTAGCGGGAGAGTTAGCTCCTACAATGAGCAGTTCTTC. Using reference TRBV2 and TRBJ2-1 for the parts outside the CDR3, the full variable domain is EPEVTQTPSHQVTQMGQEVILRCVPISNHLYFYWYRQILGQKVEFLVSFYNNEISEKSEIFDDQFSVERPDGSNFTLKIRSTKLEDSAMYFCASSKPGTSGRVSSYNEQFFGPGTRLTVL.

The chain combines TRBV20-1 with TRBJ1-2; 8 bases fit TRBD1. Looked up from germline, CDR1 is DFQATT and CDR2 is SNEGSKA (reference sequence). This CDR3 has 11 amino acids. V was clipped by 7 bases and J by 8 bases; unmatched bases: 6. The CDR3 loop is CSGQGAEGYTF. The CDR3 bases are TGCAGTGGTCAGGGGGCGGAAGGCTACACCTTC.